This T cell receptor beta chain stems from a study of spatial heterogeneity in lung cancer. Study information: The donor population consisted of 72 patients with untreated, early-stage non-small cell lung cancer. Raw reads contained each unique TCR and UMI combination more than ten times on average.

TCRdb itself ran the 5' RACE reads through MiXCR, one entry per CDR3 protein. The data show 9,500 to 12,000 distinct CDR3 sequences, 20% to 25% seen once. Documented time point: blood at routine non-recurrence follow-up after resection. This CDR3 region has 18 residues. Trimming took 6 bases from V and 1 from J, leaving 21 bases between them. Germline V gives CDR1 SGHNT, CDR2 YENEEA. The clonotype comes from a male donor with early-stage non-small cell lung cancer. The chain carries TRBV11-3 and TRBJ2-2, with D uncertain. This specimen was PBMCs, taken at follow-up. The CDR3 is CASRFSAPGPLNTGELFF. The DNA of the CDR3 is TGTGCCAGCAGATTTTCTGCCCCCGGGCCGTTGAACACCGGGGAGCTGTTTTTT.